The present TCR beta chain was sequenced within a study of shared clonotypes between healthy human individuals. Study overall: The study drew on a couple of women and a few men aged 18 to 49 as donors.

The input for sorted-subset replicate PCRs was approximately 190 ng DNA, tens of thousands of T cell genomes. Repertoires were generated with immunoSEQ multiplex PCR, while TCRdb's copy carries only in-frame clones and drops some. This sample carries fewer than 350,000 clones, around 87% of them seen once, and the ten largest clones take 15% to 20%. Combination of CD45RO+ cells with CCR7-negative CD45RA+ TemRA cells was used for CD8 memory. CDR3 length: 13 amino acids. V was clipped by 6 bases and J by 4 bases; unmatched bases: 6. Germline lookup yields CDR1 MNHEY and CDR2 SMNVEV (reference sequence). About this clone: The identical CDR3 is also encoded by other nucleotide sequences in the sample.

This sequence joins TRBV27 and TRBJ2-7; 7 bases are shared with TRBD1. Sequenced input: memory CD8+ T cells sorted from blood. Subset noted: CD45RO+ cells pooled with CCR7-negative TemRA cells. The receptor was derived from a man aged 18 to 35 in good health. This CDR3 is CASSTQGLYEQYF. The CDR3 bases are TGTGCCAGCAGCACACAGGGGTTGTACGAGCAGTACTTC.